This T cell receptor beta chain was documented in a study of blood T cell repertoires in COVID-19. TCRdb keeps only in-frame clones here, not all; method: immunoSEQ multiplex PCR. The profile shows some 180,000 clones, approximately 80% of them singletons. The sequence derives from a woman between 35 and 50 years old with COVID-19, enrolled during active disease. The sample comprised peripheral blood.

Written as DNA, the CDR3 is TGTGCCAGCAGCCCACGGGATAGCAATCAGCCCCAGCATTTT. Protein product: CASSPRDSNQPQHF. This sequence joins TRBV6-5 and TRBJ1-5; no reliable D call. Germline values: CDR1 MNHEY, CDR2 SVGAGI. The length of the CDR3 is 14 residues. V was shortened by 6 bases and J by 0 bases, with 9 bases between the two germline ends.